This is a list of T cell receptor beta chains from one sample in a study of T-cell memory formation after mild COVID-19. A single record per CDR3 protein comes from TCRdb applying MiXCR to the 5' RACE reads. The table records roughly 130,000 distinct CDR3 sequences, about 6% of them present only once. Source material: PBMCs or a T cell subset sorted from them (not recorded which). These TCRs come from an adult woman who had mild COVID-19 (a few samples of this study predate the infection). Cell type and time point are not known. CDR3s include the opening cysteine and the closing phenylalanine or tryptophan. The D gene is left open where the match is weak. Some rows have no size entry. The others give once, few or many, or a class for an expanded clone.

j_gene: TRBJ2-5
abundance: few
v_gene: TRBV6-2/TRBV6-3
d_gene: TRBD1
CDR3nt: TGTGCCAGCGCATCGGACAGGGCGGGCCAAGAGACCCAGTACTTC
CDR3aa: CASASDRAGQETQYF

j_gene: TRBJ2-7
abundance: medium-sized
v_gene: TRBV6-8
d_gene: -
CDR3nt: TGTGCCAGCAGTCGCCCTCGAGGGTCCTACGAGCAGTACTTC
CDR3aa: CASSRPRGSYEQYF

j_gene: TRBJ2-3
abundance: many
v_gene: TRBV5-5
d_gene: -
CDR3nt: TGTGCCAGCAGCTTGGCCTTGGGGGCAGGGAACACAGATACGCAGTATTTT
CDR3aa: CASSLALGAGNTDTQYF

j_gene: TRBJ1-5
abundance: few
v_gene: TRBV7-2
d_gene: -
CDR3nt: TGTGCCAGCAGCTTAGGGGGGTCGAGCAATCAGCCCCAGCATTTT
CDR3aa: CASSLGGSSNQPQHF

j_gene: TRBJ1-6
abundance: -
v_gene: TRBV14
d_gene: -
CDR3nt: TGTGCCAGCAGCCAAGACCGGGGGAAAAATTCACCCCTCCACTTT
CDR3aa: CASSQDRGKNSPLHF

j_gene: TRBJ2-6
abundance: few
v_gene: TRBV18
d_gene: -
CDR3nt: TGTGCCAGCTCAGATCAGGGGCTCGGGGCCAACGTCCTGACTTTC
CDR3aa: CASSDQGLGANVLTF

j_gene: TRBJ2-5
abundance: -
v_gene: TRBV29-1
d_gene: -
CDR3nt: TGCAGCGTTGACTTGTGGGGGGCTGAAGAGACCCAGTACTTC
CDR3aa: CSVDLWGAEETQYF

j_gene: TRBJ1-2
abundance: few
v_gene: TRBV7-2
d_gene: -
CDR3nt: TGTGCCAGCAGCTTAGGGTTGGCGAGGCGAGGTCACTATGGCTACACCTTC
CDR3aa: CASSLGLARRGHYGYTF

j_gene: TRBJ2-3
abundance: -
v_gene: TRBV7-2
d_gene: -
CDR3nt: TGTGCCAGCAGCTTGGGGGGAGTTCGCACAGATACGCAGTATTTT
CDR3aa: CASSLGGVRTDTQYF

j_gene: TRBJ1-1
abundance: many
v_gene: TRBV5-1
d_gene: TRBD1
CDR3nt: TGCGCCAGCAGCTCGGGACAGGGGTTCACTGAAGCTTTCTTT
CDR3aa: CASSSGQGFTEAFF

j_gene: TRBJ2-3
abundance: -
v_gene: TRBV20-1
d_gene: -
CDR3nt: TGCAGTGCTAGCCAGGGTGGGCTAGCGTCGAATACGCAGTATTTT
CDR3aa: CSASQGGLASNTQYF

j_gene: TRBJ2-7
abundance: many
v_gene: TRBV29-1
d_gene: TRBD1
CDR3nt: TGCAGCCCCCCCGCCGGGACAGGGGCCTACGAGCAGTACTTC
CDR3aa: CSPPAGTGAYEQYF

j_gene: TRBJ1-6
abundance: many
v_gene: TRBV7-2
d_gene: -
CDR3nt: TGTGCCAGCAGCTCACGAACGGGTTCACCCCTCCACTTT
CDR3aa: CASSSRTGSPLHF

j_gene: TRBJ2-5
abundance: -
v_gene: TRBV9
d_gene: -
CDR3nt: TGTGCCAGCAGCGCCACCGGGACGGCCCAAGAGACCCAGTACTTC
CDR3aa: CASSATGTAQETQYF

j_gene: TRBJ2-3
abundance: many
v_gene: TRBV7-9
d_gene: -
CDR3nt: TGTGCCAGCAGCTCTTACGGGCGCACAGATACGCAGTATTTT
CDR3aa: CASSSYGRTDTQYF

j_gene: TRBJ2-7
abundance: many
v_gene: TRBV20-1
d_gene: TRBD1
CDR3nt: TGCAGTGCCGGTCACGGGACAGGGGACTACGAGCAGTACTTC
CDR3aa: CSAGHGTGDYEQYF

j_gene: TRBJ1-2
abundance: -
v_gene: TRBV4-3
d_gene: -
CDR3nt: TGCGCCAGCAGCCCCGGGCGGGGTTGGGACTATGGCTACACCTTC
CDR3aa: CASSPGRGWDYGYTF

j_gene: TRBJ2-6
abundance: few
v_gene: TRBV19
d_gene: TRBD2
CDR3nt: TGTGCCAGTAGTATCCGCGGACTAGCGGGAACCTCTGGGGCCAACGTCCTGACTTTC
CDR3aa: CASSIRGLAGTSGANVLTF

j_gene: TRBJ2-5
abundance: few
v_gene: TRBV29-1
d_gene: -
CDR3nt: TGCAGCGGTCGGTTATTTGGACGGGAGACCCAGTACTTC
CDR3aa: CSGRLFGRETQYF

j_gene: TRBJ2-3
abundance: few
v_gene: TRBV20-1
d_gene: -
CDR3nt: TGCAGTGCTAGCCACCGGGCAGGTGGCACAGATACGCAGTATTTT
CDR3aa: CSASHRAGGTDTQYF

j_gene: TRBJ1-1
abundance: few
v_gene: TRBV20-1
d_gene: -
CDR3nt: TGCAGTGCTGCAACCGGGACTTCAGGCACTGAAGCTTTCTTT
CDR3aa: CSAATGTSGTEAFF

j_gene: TRBJ1-1
abundance: -
v_gene: TRBV14
d_gene: TRBD1
CDR3nt: TGTGCCAGCAGCCAAGTGAGGCAGGGGGCCATGAACACTGAAGCTTTCTTT
CDR3aa: CASSQVRQGAMNTEAFF

j_gene: TRBJ2-4
abundance: -
v_gene: TRBV21-1
d_gene: -
CDR3nt: TGTGCCAGCAGATCAGGGGGCAGCCGCACCAAAAACATTCAGTACTTC
CDR3aa: CASRSGGSRTKNIQYF

j_gene: TRBJ2-7
abundance: few
v_gene: TRBV7-2
d_gene: TRBD1
CDR3nt: TGTGCCAGCAGCTTTGACAGGGGGACCGAGCAGTACTTC
CDR3aa: CASSFDRGTEQYF

j_gene: TRBJ2-5
abundance: few
v_gene: TRBV19
d_gene: -
CDR3nt: TGTGCCAGTAGTGTGACTAGTTCCAAAGAGACCCAGTACTTC
CDR3aa: CASSVTSSKETQYF

j_gene: TRBJ2-3
abundance: few
v_gene: TRBV29-1
d_gene: -
CDR3nt: TGCAGCGTAGGAGTGGGACTGACAGGGACGAACACAGATACGCAGTATTTT
CDR3aa: CSVGVGLTGTNTDTQYF

j_gene: TRBJ2-7
abundance: few
v_gene: TRBV10-3
d_gene: TRBD1
CDR3nt: TGTGCCATCAGGGAGGAGGGGACAGGGGCATACGAGCAGTACTTC
CDR3aa: CAIREEGTGAYEQYF

j_gene: TRBJ2-7
abundance: few
v_gene: TRBV11-3
d_gene: TRBD2
CDR3nt: TGTGCCAGCAGGAGGACTAGCGGACCCTCCTACGAGCAGTACTTC
CDR3aa: CASRRTSGPSYEQYF

j_gene: TRBJ2-7
abundance: many
v_gene: TRBV6-2/TRBV6-3
d_gene: TRBD1
CDR3nt: TGTGCCAGCAGAACCCTCCGGGACAGGGGGTACGAGCAGTACTTC
CDR3aa: CASRTLRDRGYEQYF

j_gene: TRBJ1-5
abundance: many
v_gene: TRBV29-1
d_gene: -
CDR3nt: TGCAGCGTTGGTGAGGCACGGGGTCAGCCCCAGCATTTT
CDR3aa: CSVGEARGQPQHF

j_gene: TRBJ2-1
abundance: -
v_gene: TRBV18
d_gene: TRBD1
CDR3nt: TGTGCCAGCTCACCAAAGCAGGGGGCCTACAATGAGCAGTTCTTC
CDR3aa: CASSPKQGAYNEQFF

j_gene: TRBJ1-1
abundance: few
v_gene: TRBV19
d_gene: TRBD1
CDR3nt: TGTGCCAGTAGTACCCGACAGGGCGCTGAAGCTTTCTTT
CDR3aa: CASSTRQGAEAFF

j_gene: TRBJ2-3
abundance: many
v_gene: TRBV4-3
d_gene: TRBD2
CDR3nt: TGCGCCAGCAGCGCTAGCCCCATGGCGGGAGCCCTTGGTACGCAGTATTTT
CDR3aa: CASSASPMAGALGTQYF

j_gene: TRBJ2-2
abundance: many
v_gene: TRBV5-1
d_gene: -
CDR3nt: TGCGCCAGCAGCTTTAGTTTATCAAGGGCAGCACAGAGCGGGGAGCTGTTTTTT
CDR3aa: CASSFSLSRAAQSGELFF

j_gene: TRBJ2-5
abundance: many
v_gene: TRBV12-3/TRBV12-4
d_gene: -
CDR3nt: TGTGCCAGCCAGGCGAGGATTCTGGAGACCCAGTACTTC
CDR3aa: CASQARILETQYF

j_gene: TRBJ2-3
abundance: -
v_gene: TRBV7-9
d_gene: -
CDR3nt: TGTGCCAGCAGCTTGAGAGCTCGGTCGGCCGATACGCAGTATTTT
CDR3aa: CASSLRARSADTQYF

j_gene: TRBJ1-2
abundance: few
v_gene: TRBV6-2/TRBV6-3
d_gene: TRBD1
CDR3nt: TGTGCCAGCAGTTACCTGGGACAGGGATCCTATGGCTACACCTTC
CDR3aa: CASSYLGQGSYGYTF

j_gene: TRBJ1-6
abundance: -
v_gene: TRBV6-5
d_gene: -
CDR3nt: TGTGCCAGCAGTTACGAACGCGGAGGGTACGGAAATAATTCACCCCTCCACTTT
CDR3aa: CASSYERGGYGNNSPLHF

j_gene: TRBJ2-5
abundance: -
v_gene: TRBV25-1
d_gene: TRBD2
CDR3nt: TGTGCCAGCAGCGATAACTTGAAAGCGGGGGGGCCGGAGACCCAGTACTTC
CDR3aa: CASSDNLKAGGPETQYF

j_gene: TRBJ2-7
abundance: many
v_gene: TRBV12-3/TRBV12-4
d_gene: TRBD1
CDR3nt: TGTGCCAGCAGTTGGGGACAGGGGCTCTACGAGCAGTACTTC
CDR3aa: CASSWGQGLYEQYF

j_gene: TRBJ1-5
abundance: many
v_gene: TRBV5-5
d_gene: -
CDR3nt: TGTGCCAGCAGCTCCCTCCCCGGGGACAGCAATCAGCCCCAGCATTTT
CDR3aa: CASSSLPGDSNQPQHF

j_gene: TRBJ2-2
abundance: few
v_gene: TRBV4-2
d_gene: -
CDR3nt: TGTGCCAGCAGCCAAGTCGCCGAGGTTGGGGCGGGCACCGGGGAGCTGTTTTTT
CDR3aa: CASSQVAEVGAGTGELFF

j_gene: TRBJ2-1
abundance: -
v_gene: TRBV7-2
d_gene: -
CDR3nt: TGTGCCAGCAGCTTAGTAGAGGGAAGTGAGCAGTTCTTC
CDR3aa: CASSLVEGSEQFF

j_gene: TRBJ2-5
abundance: many
v_gene: TRBV7-3
d_gene: TRBD2
CDR3nt: TGTGCCAGCAGCTTTTTCGGGGGGACCCAAGAGACCCAGTACTTC
CDR3aa: CASSFFGGTQETQYF

j_gene: TRBJ1-1
abundance: -
v_gene: TRBV27
d_gene: TRBD1
CDR3nt: TGTGCCAGCAGTTTTCAGGGGACAGGGCGCACTGAAGCTTTCTTT
CDR3aa: CASSFQGTGRTEAFF

j_gene: TRBJ2-7
abundance: -
v_gene: TRBV5-1
d_gene: -
CDR3nt: TGCGCCAGCAGCTTGGAAACCTCCTACGAGCAGTACTTC
CDR3aa: CASSLETSYEQYF

j_gene: TRBJ2-1
abundance: many
v_gene: TRBV18
d_gene: -
CDR3nt: TGTGCCAGCTCACCGGGACGTAGACAATACAATGAGCAGTTCTTC
CDR3aa: CASSPGRRQYNEQFF

j_gene: TRBJ1-2
abundance: few
v_gene: TRBV27
d_gene: -
CDR3nt: TGTGCCAGCAGTTTCATGGTAGCGGGTGGCTACACCTTC
CDR3aa: CASSFMVAGGYTF

j_gene: TRBJ2-7
abundance: few
v_gene: TRBV9
d_gene: TRBD2
CDR3nt: TGTGCCAGCAGCGCCGGGACTAGCGGGGTTTACGAGCAGTACTTC
CDR3aa: CASSAGTSGVYEQYF

j_gene: TRBJ2-7
abundance: many
v_gene: TRBV13
d_gene: -
CDR3nt: TGTGCCAGCAGCTTACGATTGCAGACAGCAGTCTCCTACGAGCAGTACTTC
CDR3aa: CASSLRLQTAVSYEQYF

j_gene: TRBJ2-3
abundance: once
v_gene: TRBV5-4
d_gene: TRBD2
CDR3nt: TGTGCCAGCAGCTTACCTAGCGGGAGAAGCACAGATACGCAGTATTTT
CDR3aa: CASSLPSGRSTDTQYF